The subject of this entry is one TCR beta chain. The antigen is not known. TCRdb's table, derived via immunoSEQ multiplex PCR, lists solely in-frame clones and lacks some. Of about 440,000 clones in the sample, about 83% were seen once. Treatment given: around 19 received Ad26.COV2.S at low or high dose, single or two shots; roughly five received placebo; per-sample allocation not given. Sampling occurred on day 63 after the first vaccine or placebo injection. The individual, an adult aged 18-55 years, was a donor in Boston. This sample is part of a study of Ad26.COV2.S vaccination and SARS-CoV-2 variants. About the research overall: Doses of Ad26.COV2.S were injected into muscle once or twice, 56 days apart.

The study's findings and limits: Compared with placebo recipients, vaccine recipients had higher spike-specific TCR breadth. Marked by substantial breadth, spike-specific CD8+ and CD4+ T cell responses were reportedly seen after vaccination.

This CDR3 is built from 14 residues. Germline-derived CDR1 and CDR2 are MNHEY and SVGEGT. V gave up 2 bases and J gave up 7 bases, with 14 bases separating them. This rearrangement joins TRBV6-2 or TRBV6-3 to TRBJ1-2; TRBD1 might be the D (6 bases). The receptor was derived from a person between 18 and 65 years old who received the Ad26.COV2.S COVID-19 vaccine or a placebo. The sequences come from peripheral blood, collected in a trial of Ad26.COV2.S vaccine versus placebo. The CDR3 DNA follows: TGTGCCAGCAGTTACCCCGGGCTACAGGGTGGCTACACCTTC. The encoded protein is CASSYPGLQGGYTF.